Following are 18 T cell receptor beta chains from one sample sequenced in a study of T cells after yellow fever vaccination. MiXCR, applied by TCRdb to the 5' RACE reads, yields one record per CDR3 protein. The data hold about 240,000 distinct CDR3 sequences, with 6.9% observed a single time. The sample consisted of CD4+ T cells sorted from PBMCs, taken 15 days after the yellow fever booster vaccination. These receptors came from a man aged 30 to 39 who received the YFV17D yellow fever vaccine.

The J gene is TRBJ2-5, the V gene TRBV19, with TRBD2 identical over 9 bases. The CDR3 runs to 16 residues. Looked up from germline, CDR1 is LNHDA and CDR2 is SQIVND (reference sequence). Unmatched junction bases numbered 10, after V lost 4 bases and J lost 4 bases. DNA for the CDR3: TGTGCCAGTAGTACCCGGGGTAGCGGGAGTTCAGAGACCCAGTACTTC. Translated: CASSTRGSGSSETQYF.

The chain joins TRBV20-1 to TRBJ2-7, with 13 bases matching TRBD2. The CDR3 runs 13 residues. After removal of 6 bases from V and 6 bases from J, the junction contained 5 bases not matched to a gene. The germline CDR1 and CDR2 sequences are DFQATT and SNEGSKA (reference sequence). In nucleotides, the CDR3 is TGCAGTGCCCGGACTAGCGGGAGTGGCGAGCAGTACTTC. This codes for CSARTSGSGEQYF.

This clonotype came up a few times. This chain links TRBV20-1 with TRBJ2-7; D may be TRBD2 (6 bases). The germline V and J ends were trimmed by 1 base and 6 bases, with 16 bases remaining between them. CDR3 length: 14 residues. Germline CDR1 is DFQATT and CDR2 is SNEGSKA (reference sequence). The CDR3 nucleotides are TGCAGTGCTAGAGGGGAGAGCGGGCCCTTCGAGCAGTACTTC. Protein: CSARGESGPFEQYF.

This clonotype was observed many times. The rearrangement uses TRBV12-3 or TRBV12-4 and TRBJ2-1, with a tentative D call TRBD1 (5 bases). The V end lost 6 bases, the J end lost 10 bases, and 16 bases lay between the germline ends. The CDR3 has 13 residues. The CDR3 region has the DNA TGTGCCAGCAGCTTCTCTGACAGTACGGAGCAGTTCTTC. Translated: CASSFSDSTEQFF.

This clonotype was seen more than once but under ten times. The rearrangement links TRBV3-1 to TRBJ2-5; 7 nucleotides match TRBD2. The J segment lost 5 bases and the V segment lost 9 bases, leaving 18 bases of the junction unmatched. This CDR3 is 16 amino acids long. Germline CDR1 is LGHDT and CDR2 is YNNKEL (reference sequence). Here the CDR3 DNA reads TGTGCCAGTATGAGGCGGGAGATGGGGTTTGGGGAGACCCAGTACTTC. Its protein is CASMRREMGFGETQYF.

The chain joins TRBV6-4 to TRBJ2-1; a weak D match, TRBD2 (6 bases). Germline CDR1 is MRHNA and CDR2 is SNTAGT. The CDR3 covers 18 residues. V was clipped by 4 bases and J by 8 bases, with 27 bases between them. The CDR3 nucleotides read TGTGCCAGCAGTGCCCCCCGGGGAGCGGGCCAAAGGGGCGATGAGCAGTTCTTC. Its protein product is CASSAPRGAGQRGDEQFF.

This clonotype was recorded at least ten times. V and J are TRBV5-5 and TRBJ1-1; TRBD1 matches at 9 bases. The germline V gene encodes CDR1 SGHKS and CDR2 YYEKEE (reference sequence). CDR3 size: 16 residues. The junction had 9 bases not matched to a gene; V was cut back by 0 bases and J by 6 bases. The DNA of the CDR3 is TGTGCCAGCAGCTTGGCCTTCGGACAGGGGAGCCCTGAAGCTTTCTTT. This sequence encodes CASSLAFGQGSPEAFF.

On this clonotype: Germline and junction disagree at one end, which may indicate a read error. The chain combines TRBV7-9 with TRBJ2-6; D might be TRBD1 (6 bases). Per germline, CDR1 SEHNR and CDR2 FQNEAQ (reference sequence). The CDR3 runs to 17 residues. In DNA form, the CDR3 reads TGTTCCAGCAGCTACCCGGGACAATCCTCTGGGGCCAACGTCCTGACTTTC. Translating gives CSSSYPGQSSGANVLTF.

This clonotype turned up a few times. The chain joins TRBV5-1 to TRBJ1-2, with 10 bases aligning to TRBD1. The CDR3 has 15 residues. CDR1 SGHRS and CDR2 YFSETQ come from the germline V gene. V shed 5 bases and J 2 bases; nucleotides not matched to a gene: 6. For the CDR3, the DNA is TGCGCCAGCAGTCTAGGACAGGGGGGGAACTATGGCTACACCTTC. Protein product: CASSLGQGGNYGYTF.

The chain employs TRBV9 and TRBJ2-7; 8 bases align to TRBD1. Germline values: CDR1 SGDLS, CDR2 YYNGEE. V lost 2 bases to trimming and J lost 6 bases; unmatched junction nucleotides: 10. CDR3 length equals 15 residues. DNA for the CDR3: TGTGCCAGCAGCGTCTCAGGGGGCCCACCGGCCGAGCAGTACTTC. Amino acids: CASSVSGGPPAEQYF.

This clonotype was counted between two and nine times. The V call is TRBV4-3, the J call TRBJ2-1; a weak D match, TRBD2 (6 bases). Per the germline V gene, CDR1 is LGHNA and CDR2 is YSLEER. This CDR3 region has 16 residues. V was cut by 3 bases and J by 3 bases, with 15 bases left in between. This chain's CDR3 is CASSQEGTGIYNEQFF. CDR3 sequence (DNA): TGCGCCAGCAGCCAGGAGGGGACGGGGATCTACAATGAGCAGTTCTTC.

This clonotype was detected a few times. An end of the junction does not agree with germline; a read error may underlie this. The chain employs TRBV12-3 or TRBV12-4 and TRBJ2-4; D call uncertain. The CDR3 is made up of 10 amino acids. CDR3 region: CASSSHRVGF. CDR3 nucleotide sequence: TGTGCCAGCAGTTCTCACCGTGTGGGTTTC.

This clonotype was seen only a few times. The rearrangement joins TRBV29-1 to TRBJ2-3; 10 positions match TRBD2. Looked up from germline, CDR1 is SQVTM and CDR2 is ANQGSEA. The CDR3 consists of 14 residues. Germline trimming cut 4 bases from V and 5 bases from J; bases unmatched to any gene: 6. This chain's CDR3 is CSVASGSQEDTQYF. In nucleotides, the CDR3 is TGCAGCGTTGCTAGCGGGAGTCAGGAAGATACGCAGTATTTT.

This clonotype was seen more than once but under ten times. V gene TRBV7-2 combines with J gene TRBJ2-7; D possibly corresponds to TRBD1 (6 bases). This CDR3 comprises 16 residues. The ends were cut back, 2 bases at V and 0 bases at J, with 14 bases in the middle. The V gene's germline CDR1 is SGHTA and CDR2 FQGNSA. CDR3: CASSLLARQASYEQYF. The CDR3 bases are TGTGCCAGCAGCTTATTGGCGAGACAGGCCTCCTACGAGCAGTACTTC.

The CDR3 nucleotides read TGTGCCAGCAGCCGGACTAGCGGGAGGAGTAATGAGCAGTTCTTC. It codes for CASSRTSGRSNEQFF. This rearrangement joins TRBV11-2 to TRBJ2-1, with TRBD2 matching 14 bases. CDR3 length: 15 residues. Germline V gene data show CDR1 as SGHAT and CDR2 as FQNNGV. Trimming cost V 5 bases and J 7 bases; bases outside gene matches: 4. The full variable domain, in which reference TRBV11-2 and TRBJ2-1 provide the parts outside the CDR3, is EAGVAQSPRYKIIEKRQSVAFWCNPISGHATLYWYQQILGQGPKLLIQFQNNGVVDDSQLPKDRFSAERLKGVDSTLKIQPAKLEDSAVYLCASSRTSGRSNEQFFGPGTRLTVL.

In regard to this clonotype: A much larger clone is a single base away; this may be a read error. The chain carries TRBV7-2 and TRBJ2-1, with 12 positions matching TRBD2. V trimming: 1 base; J trimming: 4 bases; junction bases outside the gene matches: 2. The CDR3 runs to 16 residues. CDR1 SGHTA and CDR2 FQGNSA come from the germline V gene. CDR3 in DNA: TGTGCCAGCAGCTTAGTACTAGCGGGAGGTTACAATGAGCAGTTCTTC. Translated, it gives CASSLVLAGGYNEQFF.

This chain connects TRBV9 to TRBJ2-7; D is possibly TRBD2 (5 bases). Trimming cost V 4 bases and J 6 bases, with 17 bases left between them. The CDR3 contains 14 residues. CDR1 is SGDLS and CDR2 is YYNGEE in the germline V gene. CDR3 nucleotide sequence: TGTGCCAGCAGCCCCACCTCGGACTGGGGCGAGCAGTACTTC. Translating it yields CASSPTSDWGEQYF.

This clonotype came up a few times. The chain links TRBV5-1 to TRBJ2-3; 7 nucleotides line up with TRBD2. This CDR3 is built from 16 residues. Losses at the gene ends were 2 bases for V and 4 bases for J; bases not matched to a gene: 10. Per germline, CDR1 SGHRS and CDR2 YFSETQ. The CDR3 nucleotides are TGCGCCAGCAGCTTCGTCAGCGGGAAAGCTTCAGATACGCAGTATTTT. This translates into CASSFVSGKASDTQYF.